A selection of T cell receptor beta chains follows, all from one sample in a study of blood T cell repertoires in COVID-19. Measured with immunoSEQ multiplex PCR; TCRdb has only the in-frame clones, and not every one. Here the sample spans 300,000 to 450,000 clones, approximately 87% being singletons. Sequencing used PBMCs or T cells enriched from blood (not recorded which). The origin of the receptors is a man aged 25-45 years who had recovered from COVID-19. CDR3s include the opening cysteine and the closing phenylalanine or tryptophan. Expanded clones get a size class; other rows say once, few or many, or leave the size out.

V gene,clone size,J gene,CDR3 protein
TRBV19,.,TRBJ1-6,CASSRDRNSGSPLHF
TRBV6-5,.,TRBJ2-7,CASREQGTSHEQYF
TRBV18,few,TRBJ1-5,CASSPRMDRDQPQHF
TRBV4-1,.,TRBJ2-7,CASSRTDYRGYEQYF
TRBV18,.,TRBJ1-6,CASSPGLNSPLHF
TRBV19,.,TRBJ1-2,CASSEGALEGNYGYTF
TRBV3-1/TRBV3-2,.,TRBJ2-3,CASSQDQLASDTQYF
TRBV9,.,TRBJ2-7,CASSAFKGTSGNLYAYEQYF
TRBV30,.,TRBJ1-3,CAWTIGGTGNTIYF
TRBV25-1,.,TRBJ1-2,CASMRGGAYGYTF
TRBV4-1,few,TRBJ2-6,CASSQVDMGFSGANVLTF
TRBV7-8,.,TRBJ2-5,CASSQRGQETQYF
TRBV5-5,.,TRBJ1-5,CASSVQGASNQPQHF
TRBV2,.,TRBJ2-7,CASSEPGTGRSYEQYF
TRBV27,once,TRBJ1-5,CASSLSGYQPQHF
TRBV18,.,TRBJ1-1,CASSEGGNTEAFF
TRBV3-1/TRBV3-2,.,TRBJ1-6,CASSQVQGHNNSPLHF
TRBV4-1,.,TRBJ2-6,CASSSRGLRGANVLTF
TRBV19,.,TRBJ1-5,CASIQRGAGQPQHF
TRBV27,.,TRBJ1-3,CASSSITSDRGVFSRGNTIYF
TRBV11-2,.,TRBJ1-2,CASSYPQGGYTF
TRBV19,.,TRBJ1-1,CASSAGDRLNTEAFF
TRBV5-6,.,TRBJ1-1,CASSRRNTEAFF
TRBV19,.,TRBJ1-5,CASSPEIGSQHF
TRBV9,.,TRBJ1-1,CASSVPREGTEAFF
TRBV5-1,.,TRBJ1-4,CASSLDVYEKLFF
TRBV15,.,TRBJ1-2,CATSRGGGYGYTF
TRBV30,.,TRBJ1-2,CAGQTERGYGYTF
TRBV4-2,.,TRBJ2-7,CASSQEITSGYHEQYF
TRBV2,.,TRBJ1-2,CASSPGRREDYGYTF
TRBV12-3/TRBV12-4,.,TRBJ2-1,CASSLWGPDEQFF
TRBV20-1,.,TRBJ2-5,CSASREETQYF
TRBV12-5,.,TRBJ1-5,CASDADWGLAQGAANQPQHF
TRBV9,.,TRBJ2-7,CASSVASSNHEQYF
TRBV6-5,.,TRBJ2-1,CASTSYNEQFF
TRBV7-9,.,TRBJ1-4,CASSLALDTEREKLFF
TRBV6-2/TRBV6-3,.,TRBJ1-3,CASSYGPGTGERKPRNTIYF
TRBV12-5,.,TRBJ1-3,CASGRANSGNTIYF
TRBV7-9,.,TRBJ1-1,CASSLGGALGSEAFF
TRBV18,.,TRBJ1-3,CASSPLQGSSGNTIYF
TRBV19,.,TRBJ1-6,CASSGSVGSPLHF
TRBV6-5,.,TRBJ1-5,CASSYSLNQPQHF
TRBV19,.,TRBJ2-5,CASGQGGRETQYF
TRBV2,.,TRBJ1-1,CASRDGLGGEAFF
TRBV9,.,TRBJ1-4,CASSVGSGNEKLFF